This entry concerns a single T cell receptor (beta chain). This sample was taken from a study of cytomegalovirus exposure and HLA in healthy donors. The PCR made use of 60 Vbeta and 13 Jbeta primers. The table came from immunoSEQ multiplex PCR; TCRdb's copy has only in-frame clones and leaves some out. The sample consists of 180,000 or so clones, approximately 80% of them appearing once. The germline gives CDR1 SGHVS, CDR2 FQNEAQ. Trimming cost V 1 base and J 5 bases, with 21 bases left between them. The CDR3 sequence is 18 residues long. The V call is TRBV7-8, the J call TRBJ1-5; possible D gene TRBD1, 6 bases. The sequence derives from a girl between 5 and 17 years old in good health and CMV-seropositive. What was sequenced was PBMCs. The CDR3 coding sequence is TGTGCCAGCAGCTTAGTACGGCGTGGGGGGGCCCTGGATCAGCCCCAGCATTTT. Encoded protein: CASSLVRRGGALDQPQHF.